The following is a TCR beta chain sequence with its context. Germline V gives CDR1 LNHDA, CDR2 SQIVND (reference sequence). The CDR3 is 16 amino acids. V dropped 3 bases and J dropped 2; count of bases not matched to a gene: 5. This sample is part of a study of blood T cell repertoires in COVID-19. At the level of the study: COVID-19 samples from acute and convalescent phases originated in the United States, Italy and Spain. T cells, B-cell-depleted T cells, or PBMCs supplied cDNA or gDNA.

Original methodology: Cell counts per sample came from amplifying reference gene primers. Only in-frame clones appear in the TCRdb table, and some are missing; sequencing was by immunoSEQ multiplex PCR. The V and J calls and clone size come from that table; D and trimming were worked out from the DNA. The table includes 50,000 to 55,000 clones, 86% detected once. This clonotype was obtained from a man older than 75 with acute or convalescent COVID-19. The J gene is TRBJ2-3, the V gene TRBV19; TRBD2 matches 10 bases. The sequenced sample was peripheral blood. CDR3 nucleotides: TGTGCCAGTAGTATGCTAGCGGGGGCCATCACAGATACGCAGTATTTT. Translated, it gives CASSMLAGAITDTQYF.